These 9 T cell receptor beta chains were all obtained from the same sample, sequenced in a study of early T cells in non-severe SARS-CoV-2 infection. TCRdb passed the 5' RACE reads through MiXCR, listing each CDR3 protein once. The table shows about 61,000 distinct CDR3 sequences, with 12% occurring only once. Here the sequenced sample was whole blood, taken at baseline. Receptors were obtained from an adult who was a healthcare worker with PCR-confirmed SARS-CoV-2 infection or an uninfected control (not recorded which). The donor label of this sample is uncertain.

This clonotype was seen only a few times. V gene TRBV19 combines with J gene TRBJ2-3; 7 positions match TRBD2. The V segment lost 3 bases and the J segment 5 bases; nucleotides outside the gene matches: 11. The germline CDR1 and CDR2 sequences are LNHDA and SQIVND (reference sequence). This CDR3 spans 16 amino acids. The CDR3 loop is CASSMVGGKNLDTQYF. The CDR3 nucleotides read TGTGCCAGTAGTATGGTCGGGGGGAAAAATTTAGATACGCAGTATTTT.

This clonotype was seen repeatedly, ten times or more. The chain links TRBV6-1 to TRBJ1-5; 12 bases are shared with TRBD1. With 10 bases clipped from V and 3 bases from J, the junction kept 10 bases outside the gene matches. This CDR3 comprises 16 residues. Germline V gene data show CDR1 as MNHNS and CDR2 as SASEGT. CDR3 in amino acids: CATTGPGQGANQPQHF. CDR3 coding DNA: TGTGCCACGACGGGACCGGGACAGGGGGCCAATCAGCCCCAGCATTTT.

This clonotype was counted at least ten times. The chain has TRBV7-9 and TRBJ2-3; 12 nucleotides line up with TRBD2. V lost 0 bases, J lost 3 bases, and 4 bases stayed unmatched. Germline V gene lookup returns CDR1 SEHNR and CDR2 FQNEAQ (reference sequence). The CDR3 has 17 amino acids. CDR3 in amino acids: CASSLAATSGGTDTQYF. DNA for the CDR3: TGTGCCAGCAGCTTAGCGGCGACTAGCGGGGGAACAGATACGCAGTATTTT.

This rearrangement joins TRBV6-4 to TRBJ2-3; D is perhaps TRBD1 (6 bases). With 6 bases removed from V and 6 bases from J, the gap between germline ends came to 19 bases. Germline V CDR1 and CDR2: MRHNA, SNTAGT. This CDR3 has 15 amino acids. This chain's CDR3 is CASSPTQQGTDTQYF. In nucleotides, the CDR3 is TGTGCCAGCAGCCCGACTCAACAGGGAACCGATACGCAGTATTTT.

CDR3 amino acids: CASSVTSSNEKLFF. Written as DNA, the CDR3 is TGCGCCAGCAGCGTGACAAGTTCTAATGAAAAACTGTTTTTT. The chain couples TRBV5-1 to TRBJ1-4; D unclear. This CDR3 is 14 amino acids long. CDR1 is SGHRS and CDR2 is YFSETQ in the germline V gene. The V end was cut by 4 bases, the J end by 3 bases, with 10 bases between.

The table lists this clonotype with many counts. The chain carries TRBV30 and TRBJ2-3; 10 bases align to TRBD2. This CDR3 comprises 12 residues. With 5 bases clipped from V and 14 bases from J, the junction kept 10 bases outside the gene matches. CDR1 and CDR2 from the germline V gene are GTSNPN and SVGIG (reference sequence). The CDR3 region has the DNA TGTGCCTGGGCACAGCTAGCGGGGGTTTTGTATTTT. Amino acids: CAWAQLAGVLYF. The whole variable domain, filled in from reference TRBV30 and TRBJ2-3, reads SQTIHQWPATLVQPVGSPLSLECTVEGTSNPNLYWYRQAAGRGLQLLFYSVGIGQISSEVPQNLSASRPQDRQFILSSKKLLLSDSGFYLCAWAQLAGVLYFGPGTRLTVL.

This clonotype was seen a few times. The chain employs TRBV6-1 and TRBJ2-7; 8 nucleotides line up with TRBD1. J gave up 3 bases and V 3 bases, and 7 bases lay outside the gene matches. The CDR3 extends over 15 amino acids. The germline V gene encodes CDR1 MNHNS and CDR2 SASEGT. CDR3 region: CASSDRHRGFYEQYV. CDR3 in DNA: TGTGCCAGCAGTGATCGCCACAGGGGGTTCTACGAGCAGTACGTC.

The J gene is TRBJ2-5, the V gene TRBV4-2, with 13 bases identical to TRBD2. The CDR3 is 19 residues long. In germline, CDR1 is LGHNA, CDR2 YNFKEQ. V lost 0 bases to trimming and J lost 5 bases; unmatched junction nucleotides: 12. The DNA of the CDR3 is TGTGCCAGCAGCCAAGAGTATGGACTAGCGGGGGAGAGGACGGAGACCCAGTACTTC. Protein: CASSQEYGLAGERTETQYF.

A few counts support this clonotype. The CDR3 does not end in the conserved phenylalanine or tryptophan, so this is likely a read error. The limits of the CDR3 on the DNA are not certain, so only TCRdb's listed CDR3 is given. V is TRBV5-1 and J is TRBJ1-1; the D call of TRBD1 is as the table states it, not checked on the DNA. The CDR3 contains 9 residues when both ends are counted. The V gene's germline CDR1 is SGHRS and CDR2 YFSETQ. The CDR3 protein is CASSTGPEY.